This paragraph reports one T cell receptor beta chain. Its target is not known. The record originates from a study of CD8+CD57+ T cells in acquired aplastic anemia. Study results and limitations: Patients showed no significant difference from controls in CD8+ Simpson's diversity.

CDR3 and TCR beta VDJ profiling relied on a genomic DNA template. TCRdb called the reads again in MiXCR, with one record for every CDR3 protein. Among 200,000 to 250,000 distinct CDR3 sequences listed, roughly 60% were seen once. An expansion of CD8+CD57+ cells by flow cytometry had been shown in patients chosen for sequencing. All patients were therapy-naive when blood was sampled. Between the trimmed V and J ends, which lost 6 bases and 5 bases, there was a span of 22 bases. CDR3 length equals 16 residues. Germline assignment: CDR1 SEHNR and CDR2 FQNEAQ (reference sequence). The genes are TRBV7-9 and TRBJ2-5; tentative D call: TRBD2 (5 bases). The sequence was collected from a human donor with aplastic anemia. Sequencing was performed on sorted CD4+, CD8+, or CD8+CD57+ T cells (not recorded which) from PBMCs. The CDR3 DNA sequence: TGTGCCAGCAGATCCTCAACCCTTACCCCGGGGGAGACCCAGTACTTC. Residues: CASRSSTLTPGETQYF. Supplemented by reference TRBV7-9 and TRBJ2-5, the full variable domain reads DTGVSQNPRHKITKRGQNVTFRCDPISEHNRLYWYRQTLGQGPEFLTYFQNEAQLEKSRLLSDRFSAERPKGSFSTLEIQRTEQGDSAMYLCASRSSTLTPGETQYFGPGTRLLVL.